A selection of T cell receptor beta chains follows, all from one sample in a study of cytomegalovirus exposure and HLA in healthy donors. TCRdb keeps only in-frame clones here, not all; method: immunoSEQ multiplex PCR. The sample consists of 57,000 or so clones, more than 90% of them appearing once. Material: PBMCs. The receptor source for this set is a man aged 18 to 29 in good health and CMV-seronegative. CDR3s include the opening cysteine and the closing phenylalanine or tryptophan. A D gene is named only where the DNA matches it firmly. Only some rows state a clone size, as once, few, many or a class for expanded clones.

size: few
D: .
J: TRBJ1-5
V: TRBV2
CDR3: CASIGRGTGNQPQHF
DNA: TGTGCCAGCATTGGCAGGGGAACTGGGAATCAGCCCCAGCATTTT

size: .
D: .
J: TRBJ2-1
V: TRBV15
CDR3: CATNPGSSYNEQFF
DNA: TGTGCCACCAATCCGGGAAGCTCCTACAATGAGCAGTTCTTC

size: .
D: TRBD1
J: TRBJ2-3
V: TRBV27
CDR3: CASSSRTGEGTDTQYF
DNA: TGTGCCAGCAGTTCAAGGACAGGGGAAGGCACAGATACGCAGTATTTT

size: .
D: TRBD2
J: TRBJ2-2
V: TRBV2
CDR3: CASRTTSGRTGELFF
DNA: TGTGCCAGCCGGACGACTAGCGGGAGGACTGGGGAGCTGTTTTTT

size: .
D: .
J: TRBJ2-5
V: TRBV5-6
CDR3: CASSLIGETQYF
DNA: TGTGCCAGCAGCTTGATCGGGGAGACCCAGTACTTC

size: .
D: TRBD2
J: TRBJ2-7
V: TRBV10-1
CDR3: CASSESHELAGVNEQYF
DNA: TGCGCCAGCAGTGAGTCGCACGAACTAGCGGGAGTCAACGAGCAGTACTTC

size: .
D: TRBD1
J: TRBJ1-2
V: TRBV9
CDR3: CASSWDSLARHGYTF
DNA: TGTGCCAGCAGCTGGGACAGCTTAGCGCGGCATGGCTACACCTTC

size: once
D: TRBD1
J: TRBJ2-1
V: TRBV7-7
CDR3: CASSDNSGGEQFF
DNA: TGTGCTAGCAGCGATAATTCAGGGGGTGAGCAGTTCTTC

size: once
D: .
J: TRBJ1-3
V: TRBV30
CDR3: CAWMGLSGNTIYF
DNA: TGTGCCTGGATGGGGCTCTCTGGAAACACCATATATTTT

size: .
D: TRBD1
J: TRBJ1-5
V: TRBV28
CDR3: CASISGQGVGTDQPQHF
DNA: TGTGCCAGCATTAGTGGACAGGGCGTCGGGACCGATCAGCCCCAGCATTTT

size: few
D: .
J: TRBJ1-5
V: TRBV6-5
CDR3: CASSPLGEPQHF
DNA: TGTGCCAGCAGTCCCTTGGGCGAGCCCCAGCATTTT

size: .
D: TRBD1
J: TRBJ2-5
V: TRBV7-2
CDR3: CASSFYGQGRETQYF
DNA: TGTGCCAGCAGCTTTTATGGACAGGGTCGAGAGACCCAGTACTTC

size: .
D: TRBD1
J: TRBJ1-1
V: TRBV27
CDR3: CASSLQGAVTEAFF
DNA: TGTGCCAGCAGTTTACAGGGGGCCGTAACTGAAGCTTTCTTT

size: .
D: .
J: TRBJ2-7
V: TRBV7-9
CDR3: CASSLIQGIQEQYF
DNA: TGTGCCAGCAGCTTAATTCAGGGTATCCAGGAGCAGTACTTC

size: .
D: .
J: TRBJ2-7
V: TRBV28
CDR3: CASSSRGRGYEQYF
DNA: TGTGCCAGCAGTTCCAGGGGTAGGGGATACGAGCAGTACTTC

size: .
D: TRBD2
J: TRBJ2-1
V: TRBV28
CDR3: CASSFPGLDYNEQFF
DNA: TGTGCCAGCAGTTTTCCGGGACTAGACTACAATGAGCAGTTCTTC

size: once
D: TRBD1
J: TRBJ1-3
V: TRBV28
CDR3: CASTLMGQTSGNTIYF
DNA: TGTGCCAGCACCCTGATGGGACAGACATCTGGAAACACCATATATTTT

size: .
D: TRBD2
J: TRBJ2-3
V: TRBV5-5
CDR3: CASSLLGGDPSTDTQYF
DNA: TGTGCCAGCAGCTTGCTGGGAGGGGACCCTAGCACAGATACGCAGTATTTT

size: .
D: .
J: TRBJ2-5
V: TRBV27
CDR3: CASTTSTQETQYF
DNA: TGTGCCAGCACGACAAGCACGCAAGAGACCCAGTACTTC

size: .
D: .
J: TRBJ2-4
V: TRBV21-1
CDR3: CASSPDIGMRRLFPRCIQYF
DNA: TGTGCCAGCAGCCCAGACATAGGAATGAGGAGGCTGTTCCCGAGGTGCATTCAGTACTTC

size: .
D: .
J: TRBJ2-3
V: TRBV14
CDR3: CASSRGTDTQYF
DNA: TGTGCCAGCAGCCGAGGTACAGATACGCAGTATTTT

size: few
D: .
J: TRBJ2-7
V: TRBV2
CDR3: CASSEGVSVSYEQYF
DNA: TGTGCCAGCAGTGAAGGCGTGTCCGTCTCCTACGAGCAGTACTTC

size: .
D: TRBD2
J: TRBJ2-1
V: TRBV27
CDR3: CASRPSGWSSYNEQFF
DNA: TGTGCCAGCAGGCCTAGCGGGTGGAGCTCCTACAATGAGCAGTTCTTC

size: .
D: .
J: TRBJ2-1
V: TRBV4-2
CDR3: CASSQDRAGTSNEQFF
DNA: TGTGCCAGCAGCCAAGATCGGGCCGGGACATCAAATGAGCAGTTCTTC

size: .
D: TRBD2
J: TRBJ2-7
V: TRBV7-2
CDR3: CASSAQRPGGGSYEQYF
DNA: TGTGCCAGCAGCGCCCAGAGGCCGGGAGGGGGAAGCTACGAGCAGTACTTC

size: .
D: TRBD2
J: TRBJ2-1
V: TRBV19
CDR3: CASSEGLAGVNEQFF
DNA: TGTGCCAGTAGTGAAGGACTAGCGGGAGTAAATGAGCAGTTCTTC

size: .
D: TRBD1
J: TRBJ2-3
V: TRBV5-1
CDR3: CASSKVGVTGGSTDTQYF
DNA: TGCGCCAGCAGCAAGGTGGGAGTTACAGGGGGAAGCACAGATACGCAGTATTTT

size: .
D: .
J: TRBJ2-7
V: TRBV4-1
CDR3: CASSSTGTLSSYEQYF
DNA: TGCGCCAGCAGCTCGACGGGGACACTAAGCTCCTACGAGCAGTACTTC

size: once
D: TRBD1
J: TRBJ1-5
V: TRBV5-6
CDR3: CASSLTGGGQPQHF
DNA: TGTGCCAGCAGCTTGACAGGGGGTGGTCAGCCCCAGCATTTT

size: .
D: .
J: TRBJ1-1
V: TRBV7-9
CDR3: CASSLDMNTEAFF
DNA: TGTGCCAGCAGCTTAGACATGAACACTGAAGCTTTCTTT

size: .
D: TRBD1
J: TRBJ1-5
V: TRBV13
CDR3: CASTTAGTGNQPQHF
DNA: TGTGCCAGCACCACAGCCGGGACAGGGAATCAGCCCCAGCATTTT

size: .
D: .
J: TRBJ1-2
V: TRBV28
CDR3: CASSQSPGYGYTF
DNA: TGTGCCAGCAGTCAGAGCCCGGGCTATGGCTACACCTTC

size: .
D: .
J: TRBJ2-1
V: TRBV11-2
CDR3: CASSLRTRNNEQFF
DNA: TGTGCCAGCAGCTTACGGACTCGAAACAATGAGCAGTTCTTC

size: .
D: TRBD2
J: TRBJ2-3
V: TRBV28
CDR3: CASSSPAGASYTQYF
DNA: TGTGCCAGCAGTTCGCCAGCGGGAGCTTCGTATACGCAGTATTTT

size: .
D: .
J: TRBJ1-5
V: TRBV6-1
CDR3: CASSDVGEPQHF
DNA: TGTGCCAGCAGTGACGTTGGAGAACCCCAGCATTTT

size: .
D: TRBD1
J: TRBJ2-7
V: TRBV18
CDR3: CASSGDRGSHEQYF
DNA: TGTGCCAGCTCAGGGGACAGGGGTTCCCACGAGCAGTACTTC

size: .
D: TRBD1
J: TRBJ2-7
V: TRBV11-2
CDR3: CASSLRGGGFYEQYF
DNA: TGTGCCAGCAGCTTAAGAGGGGGCGGATTTTACGAGCAGTACTTC

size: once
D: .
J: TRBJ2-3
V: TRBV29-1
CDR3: CSASGGGGSTDTQYF
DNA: TGCAGCGCCTCCGGGGGCGGGGGTAGCACAGATACGCAGTATTTT

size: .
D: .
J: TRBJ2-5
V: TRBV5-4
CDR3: CASSLARERETQYF
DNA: TGTGCCAGCAGCTTGGCCCGGGAAAGGGAGACCCAGTACTTC

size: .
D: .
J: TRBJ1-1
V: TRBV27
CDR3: CASSSQGRNTEAFF
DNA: TGTGCCAGCAGTTCACAGGGACGAAACACTGAAGCTTTCTTT

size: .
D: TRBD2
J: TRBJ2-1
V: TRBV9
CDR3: CASSVAASGYNEQFF
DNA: TGTGCCAGCAGCGTAGCTGCTAGCGGATACAATGAGCAGTTCTTC

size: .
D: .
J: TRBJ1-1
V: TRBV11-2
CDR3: CASSFSRGNTEAFF
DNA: TGTGCCAGCAGCTTCTCTCGGGGGAACACTGAAGCTTTCTTT

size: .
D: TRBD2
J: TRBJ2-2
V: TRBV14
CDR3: CASSGAKRERPGELFF
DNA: TGTGCCAGCAGCGGTGCCAAGCGGGAGAGGCCCGGGGAGCTGTTTTTT

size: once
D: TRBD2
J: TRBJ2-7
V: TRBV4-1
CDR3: CASSQDILAGSEQYF
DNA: TGCGCCAGCAGCCAAGATATCCTAGCGGGAAGCGAGCAGTACTTC

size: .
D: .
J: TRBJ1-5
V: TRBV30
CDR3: CAWGQPGQPQHF
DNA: TGTGCCTGGGGACAGCCGGGGCAGCCCCAGCATTTT

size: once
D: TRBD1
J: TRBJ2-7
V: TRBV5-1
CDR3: CASSLVGGGYEQYF
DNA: TGCGCCAGCAGCTTGGTAGGGGGCGGGTACGAGCAGTACTTC

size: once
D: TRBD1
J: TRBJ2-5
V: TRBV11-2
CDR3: CASSKTQTGGGETQYF
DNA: TGTGCCAGCAGCAAAACTCAGACAGGGGGCGGGGAGACCCAGTACTTC

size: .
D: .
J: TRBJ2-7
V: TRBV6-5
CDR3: CASRSPGVRAYEQYF
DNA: TGTGCCAGCAGATCCCCAGGGGTCCGGGCCTACGAGCAGTACTTC

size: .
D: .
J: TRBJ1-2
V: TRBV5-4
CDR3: CASSLETAYGYTF
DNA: TGTGCCAGCAGCTTGGAAACAGCCTATGGCTACACCTTC

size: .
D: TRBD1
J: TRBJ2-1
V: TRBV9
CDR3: CASSPDRVPYNEQFF
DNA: TGTGCCAGCAGCCCGGACAGGGTACCCTACAATGAGCAGTTCTTC

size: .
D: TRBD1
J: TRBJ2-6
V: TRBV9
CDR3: CASIRGTGVSGANVLTF
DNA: TGTGCCAGTATCAGGGGGACAGGGGTCTCTGGGGCCAACGTCCTGACTTTC

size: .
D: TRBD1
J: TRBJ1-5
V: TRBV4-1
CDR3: CASSQVFRGRGNSNQPQHF
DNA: TGCGCCAGCAGCCAAGTTTTCAGGGGGCGAGGAAATAGCAATCAGCCCCAGCATTTT